This TCR beta chain was documented in a study of post-analysis software for immune sequencing data. Study information: Relapsing-remitting, secondary progressive and progressive-relapsing courses of multiple sclerosis were included. Findings of the study overall: TRBV5-6, TRBV5-1 and TRBV20-1 belonged to a set of roughly five TRBV segments that were more frequent in patients than controls. Comparison with controls showed significantly lower normalized Chao1 diversity in multiple sclerosis patients. Strong co-clustering by F measure linked samples that shared a preparation batch.

The CDR3 runs to 15 residues. Per germline, CDR1 DFQATT and CDR2 SNEGSKA (reference sequence). V lost 2 bases, J lost 0 bases, and 14 bases lay in between. Regarding this clonotype: Antigen: not known.

Included in the TCR beta cDNA libraries were unique molecular identifiers. The authors obtained some 500,000 cDNA molecules from approximately 0.95 to 9.8 million T cells. Each CDR3 protein is one row after TCRdb ran MiXCR on the PCR reads. Among around 700,000 distinct CDR3 sequences listed, about 60% were seen once. The sequence was collected from a girl aged 2 to 10 with multiple sclerosis. Sequenced input: blood. The chain links TRBV20-1 to TRBJ2-7; D perhaps matches TRBD2 (6 bases). CDR3 region: CSARPPGLFSYEQYF. The CDR3 bases are TGCAGTGCTAGACCCCCGGGACTCTTCTCCTACGAGCAGTACTTC.